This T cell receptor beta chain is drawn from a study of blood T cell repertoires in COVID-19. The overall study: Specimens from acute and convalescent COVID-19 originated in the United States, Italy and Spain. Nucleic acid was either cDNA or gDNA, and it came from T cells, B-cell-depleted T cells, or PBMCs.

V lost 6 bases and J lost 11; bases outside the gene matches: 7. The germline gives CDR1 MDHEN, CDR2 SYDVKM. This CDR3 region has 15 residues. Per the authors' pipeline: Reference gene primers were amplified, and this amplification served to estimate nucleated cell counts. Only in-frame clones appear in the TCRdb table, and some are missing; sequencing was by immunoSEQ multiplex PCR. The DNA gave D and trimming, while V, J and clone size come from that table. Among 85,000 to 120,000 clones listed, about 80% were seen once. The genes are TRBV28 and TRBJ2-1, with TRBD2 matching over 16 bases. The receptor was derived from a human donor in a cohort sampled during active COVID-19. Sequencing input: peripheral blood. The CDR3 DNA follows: TGTGCCAGCAGGCCTCCGGGACTAGCGGGGGGGAAGCAGTTCTTC. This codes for CASRPPGLAGGKQFF.